Here is one TCR beta chain with its context. Its antigen is as yet unknown. Use of 60 Vbeta and 13 Jbeta primers characterized the PCR. Data came from immunoSEQ multiplex PCR; TCRdb stores just in-frame clones and leaves some out. The sample has about 120,000 clones, 81% seen once; the top ten hold around 2.2%. The data stem from a study of cytomegalovirus exposure and HLA in healthy donors. General observations from the study: Most likely, a cluster of highly shared sequence variants arose as a sequencing artifact.

This CDR3 is built from 14 residues. Germline V gene lookup returns CDR1 SGHTA and CDR2 FQGNSA. Trimming stripped 5 bases from V and 6 bases from J, with 17 bases between. Nominal health characterized the donors when sampled, though unrecorded immune exposures were likely. The TCR sequence derives from a woman aged 40 to 50 in good health and CMV-seronegative. This chain joins TRBV7-2 and TRBJ2-7; D possibly corresponds to TRBD2 (5 bases). Material: PBMCs. The CDR3 reads CASSRIQDSIEQYF. The CDR3 coding sequence is TGTGCCAGCAGCCGCATTCAGGACTCGATCGAGCAGTACTTC.